Below are 29 T cell receptor beta chains sequenced from a single sample in a study of shared clonotypes between healthy human individuals. The naive CD8 fraction comprised CD45RO-negative cells positively selected for CCR7 and excluded terminally differentiated effector memory CD45RA+ cells. The assay was immunoSEQ multiplex PCR, and TCRdb's table has in-frame clones only and misses some. The repertoire consists of about 820,000 clones, with about 91% occurring once and the leading ten covering approximately 25%. Material for sequencing was naive CD8+ T cells sorted from blood. The origin of the receptors is a man aged 25 to 40 in good health.

The rearrangement uses TRBV27 and TRBJ2-5; 12 bases agree with TRBD2. V lost 7 bases to trimming and J lost 9 bases; unmatched junction nucleotides: 12. The CDR3 length is 15 residues. Per the germline V gene, CDR1 is MNHEY and CDR2 is SMNVEV (reference sequence). For the CDR3, the DNA is TGTGCCAGCAAACATCTAGCGGGAGGGGGTTTGGCCCAGTACTTC. Residues: CASKHLAGGGLAQYF.

The V gene is TRBV7-8, the J gene TRBJ2-3, with 10 positions matching TRBD2. Germline V gives CDR1 SGHVS, CDR2 FQNEAQ. This CDR3 region has 17 residues. The trim removed 2 bases at V and 2 bases at J, leaving 7 bases unmatched. The CDR3 loop is CASSLNSLAGDTDTQYF. The CDR3 DNA reads as TGTGCCAGCAGCTTAAATTCGCTAGCGGGGGACACAGATACGCAGTATTTT.

The genes are TRBV28 and TRBJ2-1; TRBD1 matches at 7 bases. V gave up 7 bases and J gave up 4 bases; unmatched junction bases: 10. The CDR3 contains 15 residues. Germline loops: CDR1 MDHEN, CDR2 SYDVKM. The CDR3 reads CASTTRQGGYNEQFF. The CDR3 bases are TGTGCCAGCACCACTAGACAGGGCGGATACAATGAGCAGTTCTTC.

The rearrangement uses TRBV10-2 and TRBJ2-4; 9 bases match TRBD1. CDR3 size: 14 residues. Trimming cost V 8 bases and J 6 bases; bases outside gene matches: 8. Germline loops: CDR1 WSHSY, CDR2 SAAADI. The CDR3 here is CASRDREGLNIQYF. In nucleotides, the CDR3 is TGCGCCAGCCGGGACAGGGAGGGCCTAAACATTCAGTACTTC.

The chain couples TRBV9 to TRBJ2-3, with 8 bases matching TRBD2. Per the germline V gene, CDR1 is SGDLS and CDR2 is YYNGEE. With 1 base clipped from V and 2 bases from J, the junction kept 9 bases outside the gene matches. The CDR3 totals 17 residues. The DNA of the CDR3 is TGTGCCAGCAGCGTAATGGCTAGCGGGTTTCCCACAGATACGCAGTATTTT. Translation gives CASSVMASGFPTDTQYF.

This sequence joins TRBV28 and TRBJ2-1; D not resolved. The length of the CDR3 is 15 residues. V lost 3 bases, J lost 6 bases, and 15 bases lay in between. The germline gives CDR1 MDHEN, CDR2 SYDVKM. CDR3 region: CASSFRADLLNEQFF. As DNA, the CDR3 is TGTGCCAGCAGTTTTAGGGCAGATTTACTCAATGAGCAGTTCTTC.

The V gene is TRBV9, the J gene TRBJ2-3; D remains unclear. From germline, CDR1 is SGDLS and CDR2 YYNGEE. The CDR3 runs 13 residues. V gave up 6 bases and J gave up 3 bases, with 11 bases separating them. This CDR3 is CASTQMGTDTQYF. CDR3 nucleotide sequence: TGTGCCAGCACTCAGATGGGAACAGATACGCAGTATTTT.

Regarding this clone: Other DNA sequences within the sample encode an identical CDR3. V is TRBV10-3 and J is TRBJ2-2; D is unresolved. Trimming left V 2 bases short and J 3 bases short, with 4 bases between. There are 13 residues in the CDR3. Germline-derived CDR1 and CDR2 are ENHRY and SYGVKD. The CDR3 sequence is CAISEGYTGELFF. The CDR3 DNA is TGTGCCATCAGTGAGGGGTACACCGGGGAGCTGTTTTTT.

The chain is built from TRBV4-1 and TRBJ2-3; 9 nucleotides align to TRBD2. V dropped 8 bases and J dropped 3; count of bases not matched to a gene: 9. This CDR3 has 15 residues. Per the germline V gene, CDR1 is MGHRA and CDR2 is YSYEKL. CDR3 nucleotide sequence: TGCGCCAGCCGAGGCGCGGGAGGGCCGACAGATACGCAGTATTTT. Encoded protein: CASRGAGGPTDTQYF.

The gene calls are TRBV25-1 and TRBJ2-2, with D possibly called TRBD1 or TRBD2 (6 bases each). Germline V CDR1 and CDR2: MGHDK, SYGVNS. V was clipped by 4 bases and J by 5 bases, with 14 bases between them. The length of the CDR3 is 15 residues. The CDR3: CASSVWGAWTGELFF. In DNA, the CDR3 is TGTGCCAGCAGTGTATGGGGGGCTTGGACCGGGGAGCTGTTTTTT.

V usage is TRBV7-9 and J usage is TRBJ2-5; the D is unclear. CDR3 size: 13 residues. The V end lost 2 bases, the J end lost 5 bases, and 9 bases lay between the germline ends. Germline CDR1 reads SEHNR; CDR2 reads FQNEAQ (reference sequence). CDR3: CASSLFPTETQYF. CDR3 nucleotides: TGTGCCAGCAGCTTATTCCCGACCGAGACCCAGTACTTC. Complete variable domain (other parts from reference TRBV7-9 and TRBJ2-5): DTGVSQNPRHKITKRGQNVTFRCDPISEHNRLYWYRQTLGQGPEFLTYFQNEAQLEKSRLLSDRFSAERPKGSFSTLEIQRTEQGDSAMYLCASSLFPTETQYFGPGTRLLVL.

The chain recombines TRBV10-3 with TRBJ2-7; D gene uncertain. The CDR3 contains 13 residues. Germline V gene lookup returns CDR1 ENHRY and CDR2 SYGVKD. V shed 5 bases and J shed 4 bases, with 12 bases lying between them. This chain's CDR3 is CAISPPWGYEQYF. The CDR3 nucleotides read TGTGCCATCAGTCCCCCATGGGGTTACGAGCAGTACTTC.

V is TRBV7-9 and J is TRBJ1-2; the D is unclear. The CDR3 is made up of 14 amino acids. CDR1 is SEHNR and CDR2 is FQNEAQ in the germline V gene (reference sequence). V dropped 1 base and J dropped 6 bases, with 12 bases sitting between them. The DNA for the CDR3 is TGTGCCAGCAGCTTAGGGCAACTTGGGAATGGCTACACCTTC. It translates to CASSLGQLGNGYTF.

This chain links TRBV7-8 with TRBJ1-1; D may be TRBD1 (5 bases). Germline V gene data show CDR1 as SGHVS and CDR2 as FQNEAQ. The CDR3 extends over 13 amino acids. Trimming shortened V by 5 bases and J by 5 bases, and 12 bases separated the two germline ends. In nucleotides, the CDR3 is TGTGCCAGCAGCCCCCAAGGGGAGACTGAAGCTTTCTTT. Encoded protein: CASSPQGETEAFF.

The V and J genes are TRBV14 and TRBJ1-1; 8 nucleotides line up with TRBD1. Trimming at V came to 3 bases and at J to 1 base, leaving 7 bases not matched to a gene. The CDR3 is made up of 16 amino acids. The V gene's germline CDR1 is SGHDN and CDR2 FVKESK. The CDR3 sequence is CASSHDRGTGNTEAFF. Written as DNA, the CDR3 is TGTGCCAGCAGCCATGACCGAGGGACAGGGAACACTGAAGCTTTCTTT.

The chain recombines TRBV30 with TRBJ2-7, with TRBD1 identical over 8 bases. The CDR3 contains 13 residues. CDR1 is GTSNPN, CDR2 SVGIG, per germline (reference sequence). V was pared by 5 bases and J by 5 bases, with 8 bases of the junction left unmatched. Here the CDR3 reads CAWSRDRGDEQYF. For the CDR3, the DNA is TGTGCCTGGTCGCGAGACAGGGGCGACGAGCAGTACTTC.

This clone has a handful of counts. The chain links TRBV7-9 to TRBJ2-1; D remains unclear. V lost 3 bases, J lost 9 bases, and 9 bases lay in between. The CDR3 is 12 amino acids. Per germline, CDR1 SEHNR and CDR2 FQNEAQ (reference sequence). The CDR3 DNA sequence: TGTGCCAGCAGCTTCGGGCCGATTGAGCAGTTCTTC. It specifies CASSFGPIEQFF.

This clone has a count of ten or more. The CDR3 protein is CAGQREWTGELFF. Here the CDR3 DNA reads TGTGCCGGACAGAGGGAATGGACCGGGGAGCTGTTTTTT. The chain combines TRBV21-1 with TRBJ2-2; no DNA check was done on the table's D call, TRBD1. TRBV21-1 is a pseudogene locus. The CDR3 spans 13 residues.

This clone was found once. V and J are TRBV11-2 and TRBJ2-3; 8 bases agree with TRBD2. V was pared by 2 bases and J by 3 bases, with 7 bases of the junction left unmatched. Germline assignment: CDR1 SGHAT and CDR2 FQNNGV. This CDR3 has 16 residues. CDR3 DNA: TGTGCCAGCAGCTTACTGAGCGGGAGCGGAACAGATACGCAGTATTTT. Translated: CASSLLSGSGTDTQYF.

The V and J genes are TRBV28 and TRBJ1-5; D remains unclear. Germline V gives CDR1 MDHEN, CDR2 SYDVKM. The V end lost 6 bases, the J end lost 5 bases, and 17 bases lay between the germline ends. The CDR3 runs to 15 residues. The CDR3: CASSPPFRRDQPQHF. In nucleotides, the CDR3 is TGTGCCAGCAGCCCCCCGTTTCGCCGAGATCAGCCCCAGCATTTT.

The chain recombines TRBV2 with TRBJ2-5; 11 nucleotides line up with TRBD2. The CDR3 length is 14 residues. The J segment lost 2 bases and the V segment lost 6 bases, leaving 2 bases of the junction unmatched. CDR1 and CDR2 from the germline V gene are SNHLY and FYNNEI. The CDR3 is CASRGLAVQETQYF. The CDR3 DNA reads TGTGCCAGCAGGGGACTAGCGGTGCAAGAGACCCAGTACTTC.

The V call is TRBV28, the J call TRBJ2-1, with D perhaps matching TRBD2 (6 bases). Germline V CDR1 and CDR2: MDHEN, SYDVKM. V lost 6 bases, J lost 2 bases, and 17 bases lay in between. The CDR3 extends over 16 amino acids. The CDR3 sequence is CASRFSGRRTYNEQFF. The DNA of the CDR3 is TGTGCCAGCAGGTTTTCCGGGAGACGGACCTACAATGAGCAGTTCTTC.

This chain links TRBV5-1 with TRBJ1-1; 10 positions match TRBD1. The V and J ends lost 3 bases and 0 bases, in that order; junction bases with no gene match: 5. This CDR3 region has 16 residues. Germline lookup yields CDR1 SGHRS and CDR2 YFSETQ. In DNA, the CDR3 is TGCGCCAGCAGCTGGGACAGGGGTCCCATGAACACTGAAGCTTTCTTT. This codes for CASSWDRGPMNTEAFF.

The chain uses TRBV27 and TRBJ2-7; 7 positions match TRBD1. The germline CDR1 and CDR2 sequences are MNHEY and SMNVEV (reference sequence). This CDR3 spans 16 amino acids. Losses at the gene ends were 6 bases for V and 2 bases for J; bases not matched to a gene: 13. This CDR3 is CASSPSTGEQTYEQYF. In DNA, the CDR3 is TGTGCCAGCAGCCCGTCAACAGGGGAACAAACCTACGAGCAGTACTTC.

The chain carries TRBV27 and TRBJ2-1, with D uncertain. CDR1 MNHEY and CDR2 SMNVEV come from the germline V gene (reference sequence). This CDR3 spans 13 amino acids. Trimming pared 4 bases from V and 7 bases from J, leaving 11 bases between. The CDR3 DNA sequence: TGTGCCAGCAGTTCCCTTACTCGGAATGAGCAGTTCTTC. Translating it yields CASSSLTRNEQFF.

V is TRBV27 and J is TRBJ1-1; perhaps TRBD1 as D (5 bases). From germline, CDR1 is MNHEY and CDR2 SMNVEV (reference sequence). This CDR3 region has 15 residues. V was pared by 4 bases and J by 5 bases, with 17 bases between. The CDR3 DNA sequence: TGTGCCAGCAGTTCCCGGGACTTGGTACGGACTGAAGCTTTCTTT. Protein sequence: CASSSRDLVRTEAFF.

J is TRBJ2-1 and V is TRBV11-2, with 10 bases that match TRBD2. The J segment lost 8 bases and the V segment lost 5 bases, leaving 12 bases of the junction unmatched. The germline gives CDR1 SGHAT, CDR2 FQNNGV. This CDR3 is built from 16 residues. The CDR3: CASSPETSGYIDEQFF. CDR3 coding DNA: TGTGCCAGCAGCCCGGAGACTAGCGGGTACATCGATGAGCAGTTCTTC.

The rearrangement uses TRBV9 and TRBJ2-5; D possibly corresponds to TRBD2 (6 bases). This CDR3 is 13 amino acids long. The V end lost 3 bases, the J end lost 1 base, and 7 bases lay between the germline ends. Germline loops: CDR1 SGDLS, CDR2 YYNGEE. This CDR3 is CASSDSGQETQYF. In DNA form, the CDR3 reads TGTGCCAGCAGCGATAGCGGCCAAGAGACCCAGTACTTC.

This clone was found once. The genes are TRBV7-6 and TRBJ2-3; 10 bases line up with TRBD1. The CDR3 totals 15 residues. The J segment lost 4 bases and the V segment lost 5 bases, leaving 6 bases of the junction unmatched. CDR1 SGHVS and CDR2 FNYEAQ come from the germline V gene. CDR3 region: CASSKPGQGSDTQYF. The CDR3 nucleotides read TGTGCCAGCAGCAAGCCGGGACAGGGGTCAGATACGCAGTATTTT.